This TCR beta chain originates from a study of Graves' ophthalmopathy and Graves' hyperthyroidism. On the study more broadly: Peripheral blood was gathered at the point of initial diagnosis, before any treatment started.

CDR3 regions of TCR beta were amplified from RNA transcripts. An initial RT-PCR round employing HTBI primers preceded a second-round multiplex PCR. MiXCR, applied by TCRdb to the multiplex PCR reads, yields one record per CDR3 protein. This table has about 740,000 distinct CDR3 sequences, 40% appearing once. The CDR3 has 14 residues. Germline V gene sequence: CDR1 SGHVS, CDR2 FQNEAQ. V was cut by 1 base and J by 8 bases, with 11 bases left in between. Clinical symptoms, serum thyroxine, TRAb, thyroid ultrasound and orbital computed tomography determined diagnosis. The PBMCs used were ones drawn from about 9.3 ml of fresh peripheral blood.

This TCR was recovered from an adult man with Graves' ophthalmopathy. Material: peripheral blood. The chain combines TRBV7-8 with TRBJ2-2, with D perhaps matching TRBD1 (6 bases). In DNA form, the CDR3 reads TGTGCCAGCAGCTTAGGATCGAGGGGGGGGGAGCTGTTTTTT. Translated, it gives CASSLGSRGGELFF. Full variable domain (remainder filled in from reference TRBV7-8 and TRBJ2-2): GAGVSQSPRYKVAKRGQDVALRCDPISGHVSLFWYQQALGQGPEFLTYFQNEAQLDKSGLPSDRFFAERPEGSVSTLKIQRTQQEDSAVYLCASSLGSRGGELFFGEGSRLTVL.